This T cell receptor beta chain came from a study of cytomegalovirus exposure and HLA in healthy donors. Regarding the study as a whole: It was in a later analysis that TCR association rates were seen to vary by HLA locus, highest for DRB1 and lowest for HLA-C. TCR beta chains numbering 164 were designated cytomegalovirus-associated.

This PCR relied on a set of 60 Vbeta primers and 13 Jbeta primers. Assay: immunoSEQ multiplex PCR; the TCRdb copy retains only in-frame clones and omits some. The table has some 170,000 clones, roughly 80% seen once. This clone was counted only a few times. Antigen: not known. V lost 4 bases, J lost 4 bases, and 14 bases lay in between. Germline loops: CDR1 MNHEY, CDR2 SMNVEV (reference sequence). The CDR3 runs 15 residues. The source is a woman between 25 and 40 years old in good health and CMV-seropositive. Sequenced: PBMCs. The chain recombines TRBV27 with TRBJ1-5, with a tentative D call TRBD1 (6 bases). The CDR3 DNA is TGTGCCAGCAGTTCCCTAACAGGGTGGAATCAGCCCCAGCATTTT. This encodes CASSSLTGWNQPQHF.